This is a list of T cell receptor beta chains from one sample in a study of vaccination effects on CD4 cells after COVID-19. The protocol was immunoSEQ multiplex PCR, while the TCRdb copy is restricted to in-frame clones and leaves out a portion. This sample has roughly 46,000 clones, with about 70% found just once. Their target antigens are unknown. The starting material was CD4+ T cells from PBMCs cultured without peptide, obtained after COVID-19 vaccination. The receptors were gathered from a human donor who had a prior SARS-CoV-2 infection. Each CDR3 is given with its conserved first and last residue. Fields, in order: clone size, J gene, D gene, V gene, CDR3 DNA, CDR3 protein. D genes are given only for firm matches. Expanded clones get a size class; other rows say once, few or many, or leave the size out.

>once|TRBJ2-1|-|TRBV7-3
TGTGCCAGCAGCCCCGGACTGAGGTCCTACAATGAGCAGTTCTTC
CASSPGLRSYNEQFF
>few|TRBJ2-7|-|TRBV18
TGTGCCAGCTCACCAGGGTCCTGGGACTACGAGCAGTACTTC
CASSPGSWDYEQYF
>-|TRBJ2-7|TRBD1|TRBV7-2
TGTGCCAGCAGCTTCGACAGGGGTTTGAACGAGCAGTACTTC
CASSFDRGLNEQYF
>-|TRBJ2-5|-|TRBV5-4
TGTGCCAGCAGCTTAAAGGGGTCGGAGACCCAGTACTTC
CASSLKGSETQYF
>-|TRBJ2-6|TRBD1|TRBV2
TGTGCCAGCAGTACAGGGGGTCCGGGCTCTGGGGCCAACGTCCTGACTTTC
CASSTGGPGSGANVLTF
>-|TRBJ2-1|-|TRBV7-2
TGTGCCAGCAGCCTTGTAGCGGAACCCTTCTACAATGAGCAGTTCTTC
CASSLVAEPFYNEQFF
>-|TRBJ2-3|-|TRBV30
TGTGCCTGGAGTGTACTAGCCACAGATACGCAGTATTTT
CAWSVLATDTQYF
>-|TRBJ2-7|-|TRBV2
TGTGCCAGCAGTGCAAGCCGCGAGCAGTACTTC
CASSASREQYF
>-|TRBJ2-7|-|TRBV11-3
TGTGCCAGCAGCTTCCGGGACGGGACTTCCTACGAGCAGTACTTC
CASSFRDGTSYEQYF
>-|TRBJ2-5|-|TRBV7-9
TGTGCCAGCAGCCAAGGACCCTCGCAAGAGACCCAGTACTTC
CASSQGPSQETQYF
>few|TRBJ2-5|-|TRBV7-2
TGTGCCAGCAGCTTAGCGGTTGGCAGGGGTGGAGAGACCCAGTACTTC
CASSLAVGRGGETQYF
>-|TRBJ2-3|-|TRBV5-1
TGCGCCAGTTTGGGGAGCACAGATACGCAGTATTTT
CASLGSTDTQYF
>-|TRBJ2-5|-|TRBV5-1
TGCGCCAGCAGCAGGGACGGGCAAGAGACCCAGTACTTC
CASSRDGQETQYF
>-|TRBJ1-2|TRBD1|TRBV5-4
TGTGCCAGCAGACCGGGGACAGTCTATGGCTACACCTTC
CASRPGTVYGYTF
>few|TRBJ2-7|-|TRBV6-2/TRBV6-3
TGTGCCAGCAGTTACTCTTCCAGTAGTACCTACGAGCAGTACTTC
CASSYSSSSTYEQYF
>-|TRBJ2-1|TRBD2|TRBV7-2
TGTGCCAGCAGCTTGGGTAGCGGGAGTACAACCTACAATGAGCAGTTCTTC
CASSLGSGSTTYNEQFF
>-|TRBJ2-7|TRBD1|TRBV5-4
TGTGCCAGCAGCAGGACAGGGGCCATGCACCACGAGCAGTACTTC
CASSRTGAMHHEQYF
>-|TRBJ1-5|-|TRBV2
TGTGCCAGCAGTGCCCAGTCTAGGACTCAGCCCCAGCATTTT
CASSAQSRTQPQHF
>-|TRBJ1-2|TRBD1|TRBV6-1
TGTGCCAGCAGTTCGCAGGGGGCGTATGGCTACACCTTC
CASSSQGAYGYTF
>-|TRBJ2-3|TRBD1|TRBV7-3
TGTGCCAGCAGCCTGGTGGGGGGACAGGGGAGGGCAGATACGCAGTATTTT
CASSLVGGQGRADTQYF
>few|TRBJ2-2|TRBD2|TRBV27
TGTGCCAGCAGTCTCCGGACTAGCGCCGACGGAGGACGCACCGGGGAGCTGTTTTTT
CASSLRTSADGGRTGELFF
>-|TRBJ2-7|TRBD2|TRBV30
TGTGCCTGGGAAGCCCCGGGACTATCCTACGAGCAGTACTTC
CAWEAPGLSYEQYF
>-|TRBJ2-1|TRBD2|TRBV20-1
TGCAGTGCTAGTCAGGGCGGGGGGGCCTATGAGCAGTTCTTC
CSASQGGGAYEQFF
>-|TRBJ2-2|TRBD2|TRBV9
TGTGCCAGCAGCGTAGCCGGGGGGGGGCACACCGGGGAGCTGTTTTTT
CASSVAGGGHTGELFF
>once|TRBJ2-3|TRBD2|TRBV24-1
TGTGCCACCAGTGTGACTAGCGGGAGTGGTGCAGATACGCAGTATTTT
CATSVTSGSGADTQYF
>-|TRBJ1-3|-|TRBV4-3
TGCGCCAGCAGCCCCCGATGGGGGTCGATCTCTGGAAACACCATATATTTT
CASSPRWGSISGNTIYF
>-|TRBJ2-1|TRBD2|TRBV27
TGTGCCAGCAGCTATCAGCGGGGGGGCTACAATGAGCAGTTCTTC
CASSYQRGGYNEQFF
>-|TRBJ2-1|-|TRBV7-2
TGTGCCAGCAGCTTAATTGCGGGTATTAATGAGCAGTTCTTC
CASSLIAGINEQFF
>-|TRBJ2-1|-|TRBV27
TGTGCCAGCAGTTTATTATTGGGGAGTGGGGGTGAGCAGTTCTTC
CASSLLLGSGGEQFF
>-|TRBJ1-5|-|TRBV9
TGTGCCAGCAGCGTACTCCCCGGGTCCCAGCCCCAGCATTTT
CASSVLPGSQPQHF
>-|TRBJ1-4|-|TRBV6-5
TGTGCCAGCAGTTTCCGCGGGGCACAGGTTAATGAAAAACTGTTTTTT
CASSFRGAQVNEKLFF
>-|TRBJ2-5|TRBD2|TRBV6-2/TRBV6-3
TGTGCCAGCAGTTACCCGTTGGTAGCGGGAGGGAAAGAGACCCAGTACTTC
CASSYPLVAGGKETQYF
>-|TRBJ1-2|TRBD1|TRBV5-6
TGTGCCAGCAGCTTGAAGGGACAGGGCGTTATCTATGGCTACACCTTC
CASSLKGQGVIYGYTF
>few|TRBJ1-5|-|TRBV28
TGTGCCAGCAGCCCCCAGAATCAGCCCCAGCATTTT
CASSPQNQPQHF
>-|TRBJ2-6|-|TRBV7-8
TGTGCCAGCAGCTTAGTGGTTGGGGCCAACGTCCTGACTTTC
CASSLVVGANVLTF
>-|TRBJ2-5|-|TRBV7-3
TGTGCCAGCAGCTTAACTCTCCAAGAGACCCAGTACTTC
CASSLTLQETQYF
>-|TRBJ2-5|TRBD1|TRBV9
TGTGCCAGCAGTAATGTAGGGGGCGGTGAGACCCAGTACTTC
CASSNVGGGETQYF
>-|TRBJ1-6|-|TRBV11-2
TGTGCCAGCAGCTTTAGGAATTCACCCCTCCACTTT
CASSFRNSPLHF
>-|TRBJ1-3|-|TRBV19
TGTGCCAGTAGACAGCTAGGGTCTGGAAACACCATATATTTT
CASRQLGSGNTIYF
>once|TRBJ1-2|TRBD1|TRBV27
TGTGCCAGCAGTAGGACAGGGGGCAACTATGGCTACACCTTC
CASSRTGGNYGYTF
>-|TRBJ2-7|-|TRBV2
TGTGCCAGCGGTTCTTACTACGAGCAGTACTTC
CASGSYYEQYF